Following are 8 T cell receptor beta chains from one sample sequenced in a study of cytomegalovirus exposure and HLA in healthy donors. Profiled with immunoSEQ multiplex PCR; TCRdb holds only in-frame clones, not every one. The sample consists of some 78,000 clones, less than 96% of them appearing once. Sequencing was carried out using PBMCs. All receptors come from a man younger than 35 in good health and CMV-seropositive.

V usage is TRBV5-1 and J usage is TRBJ1-3, with D unresolved. V shed 0 bases and J shed 0 bases, with 10 bases lying between them. This CDR3 spans 16 amino acids. Germline lookup yields CDR1 SGHRS and CDR2 YFSETQ. The CDR3 loop reads CASSLAGSVSGNTIYF. DNA of the CDR3: TGCGCCAGCAGCTTGGCGGGAAGCGTCTCTGGAAACACCATATATTTT. The full variable domain, in which reference TRBV5-1 and TRBJ1-3 provide the parts outside the CDR3, is KAGVTQTPRYLIKTRGQQVTLSCSPISGHRSVSWYQQTPGQGLQFLFEYFSETQRNKGNFPGRFSGRQFSNSRSEMNVSTLELGDSALYLCASSLAGSVSGNTIYFGEGSWLTVV.

This sequence joins TRBV7-2 and TRBJ2-1; 10 bases are shared with TRBD2. Germline lookup yields CDR1 SGHTA and CDR2 FQGNSA. Unmatched junction bases numbered 6, after V lost 5 bases and J lost 5 bases. CDR3 size: 15 residues. Written as DNA, the CDR3 is TGTGCCAGCAGCCCACCGGGACTAGCGAACAATGAGCAGTTCTTC. Translation: CASSPPGLANNEQFF. The whole variable domain, remainder taken from reference TRBV7-2 and TRBJ2-1, is GAGVSQSPSNKVTEKGKDVELRCDPISGHTALYWYRQSLGQGLEFLIYFQGNSAPDKSGLPSDRFSAERTGGSVSTLTIQRTQQEDSAVYLCASSPPGLANNEQFFGPGTRLTVL.

This sequence joins TRBV5-8 and TRBJ2-1; TRBD2 aligns across 7 bases. The CDR3 consists of 17 residues. Germline V gene data show CDR1 as SGHTS and CDR2 as YDEGEE. V was pared by 0 bases and J by 5 bases, with 11 bases of the junction left unmatched. CDR3 sequence reads: CASSLDVWASGNNEQFF. In nucleotides, the CDR3 is TGTGCCAGCAGCTTGGATGTTTGGGCTAGCGGTAACAATGAGCAGTTCTTC.

The chain employs TRBV18 and TRBJ2-5; 7 bases align to TRBD2. Germline loops: CDR1 KGHSH, CDR2 LQKENI. This CDR3 is 14 amino acids long. The trim removed 6 bases at V and 1 base at J, leaving 5 bases unmatched. The CDR3 loop is CASSLGGSQETQYF. CDR3 coding DNA: TGTGCCAGCTCCCTCGGGGGGTCCCAAGAGACCCAGTACTTC.

The V and J genes are TRBV28 and TRBJ2-1, with D maybe TRBD1 (6 bases). Germline lookup yields CDR1 MDHEN and CDR2 SYDVKM. The CDR3 spans 16 residues. V was trimmed by 3 bases and J by 3 bases, leaving 15 bases between them. The DNA for the CDR3 is TGTGCCAGCAGTTTGCATGCCTCAGGGGTCTACAATGAGCAGTTCTTC. It is translated as CASSLHASGVYNEQFF.

V is TRBV27 and J is TRBJ2-1, with 14 bases aligning to TRBD2. The CDR3 totals 15 residues. With 4 bases clipped from V and 7 bases from J, the junction kept 3 bases outside the gene matches. CDR1 and CDR2 (germline): MNHEY, SMNVEV (reference sequence). This CDR3 is CASSSRLAGGNEQFF. CDR3 bases: TGTGCCAGCAGTTCTCGACTAGCGGGAGGGAATGAGCAGTTCTTC.

The chain carries TRBV10-1 and TRBJ2-1, with TRBD1 matching 8 bases. Germline V CDR1 and CDR2: WNHNN, SYGVQD (reference sequence). V trimming: 7 bases; J trimming: 7 bases; junction bases outside the gene matches: 6. This CDR3 has 13 amino acids. CDR3 protein: CASTPTGVNEQFF. The CDR3 coding sequence is TGCGCCAGCACCCCGACAGGGGTGAATGAGCAGTTCTTC.

The chain links TRBV11-2 to TRBJ1-2; D is uncertain. Germline V CDR1 and CDR2: SGHAT, FQNNGV. This CDR3 has 13 residues. With 0 bases removed from V and 7 bases from J, the gap between germline ends came to 9 bases. The CDR3 coding sequence is TGTGCCAGCAGCTTAGATCGGGGAGGTGGCTACACCTTC. It translates to CASSLDRGGGYTF. Looking up the rest from reference TRBV11-2 and TRBJ1-2 gives the full variable domain: EAGVAQSPRYKIIEKRQSVAFWCNPISGHATLYWYQQILGQGPKLLIQFQNNGVVDDSQLPKDRFSAERLKGVDSTLKIQPAKLEDSAVYLCASSLDRGGGYTFGSGTRLTVV.